Following are 2 T cell receptor beta chains from one sample sequenced in a study of CD8 T cells in Susac syndrome. The RNA, roughly 0.45 to 1 ug, was put through reverse transcription using random hexamers. TCRdb re-called the immunoSEQ multiplex PCR reads through MiXCR, storing one row per CDR3 protein. This table has around 300,000 distinct CDR3 sequences, 92% appearing once. Sequences were obtained from CD4+ T cells from PBMCs. The receptors shown here come from a human donor with multiple sclerosis.

This sequence joins TRBV20-1 and TRBJ1-5; 10 bases are a match to TRBD1. The V and J ends lost 2 bases and 0 bases, in that order; junction bases with no gene match: 28. CDR1 is DFQATT, CDR2 SNEGSKA, per germline (reference sequence). The CDR3 extends over 24 amino acids. The CDR3 DNA reads TGCAGTGCTAGAAAACCTCCCCACAATAGGACAGGGGGGAAGGTAGGATATAGCAATCAGCCCCAGCATTTT. This sequence encodes CSARKPPHNRTGGKVGYSNQPQHF.

This chain links TRBV20-1 with TRBJ2-1; no clear D gene. This CDR3 comprises 14 residues. The germline V and J ends were trimmed by 6 bases and 0 bases, with 12 bases remaining between them. Per the germline V gene, CDR1 is DFQATT and CDR2 is SNEGSKA (reference sequence). The DNA for the CDR3 is TGCAGTGCGTATGGGATTAGCTCCTACAATGAGCAGTTCTTC. Protein: CSAYGISSYNEQFF.